This T cell receptor (beta chain) came from a study of T-cell reconstitution after alpha-beta-depleted transplantation in children. Study results and limitations: At one year after transplant, newly produced T cells mostly accounted for T-cell counts and diversity.

Unique molecular identifiers featured in how the TCRbeta library was prepared. TCRdb analysed the PCR reads with MiXCR anew, one entry per CDR3 protein. The table records about 980,000 distinct CDR3 sequences, less than 30% of them present only once. The V end lost 0 bases, the J end lost 0 bases, and 9 bases lay between the germline ends. CDR1 and CDR2 from the germline V gene are SGHRS and YFSETQ. The CDR3 runs 15 residues. As for this clonotype: Its specificity is unknown.

The sequencing used PBMCs, mostly from graft donor cells, collected 360 days after TCRalphabeta/CD19-depleted stem cell transplant. This receptor was identified in a boy in the first two years of life who had a stem cell transplant for SCID, so the T cells may come from the graft donor. The J gene is TRBJ2-5, the V gene TRBV5-1; D tentatively reads TRBD1 or TRBD2 (5 bases each). The CDR3 nucleotides read TGCGCCAGCAGCTTGGAGGGACGGCACCAAGAGACCCAGTACTTC. The encoded protein is CASSLEGRHQETQYF.